The next 20 T cell receptor beta chains were all read from a single sample in a study of blood T cell repertoires in COVID-19. TCRdb's copy holds only in-frame clones and misses some; the assay was immunoSEQ multiplex PCR. The sample contains under 200,000 clones, around 86% of which appear only once. What was sequenced was peripheral blood. Receptors were obtained from a man aged 55 to 70 with acute or convalescent COVID-19.

The chain joins TRBV25-1 to TRBJ2-1; TRBD1 is a possible D gene (5 bases). Trimming removed 9 bases from V and 6 bases from J, with 9 bases in between. Germline-derived CDR1 and CDR2 are MGHDK and SYGVNS. The CDR3 totals 11 residues. The CDR3 DNA sequence: TGTGCCAGTAGTAGGGGCAATGAGCAGTTCTTC. As protein: CASSRGNEQFF.

This clone showed up just a few times. CDR3 protein: CASMRAGGGGGYTF. The CDR3 DNA sequence: TGTGCCAGCATGAGGGCAGGGGGCGGAGGTGGCTACACCTTC. This chain connects TRBV27 to TRBJ1-2; 8 bases line up with TRBD1. Germline CDR1 MNHEY, CDR2 SMNVEV (reference sequence). With V trimmed by 7 bases and J by 7 bases, 11 bases remained unmatched. The CDR3 is made up of 14 amino acids.

This clone was recorded only once. The chain is built from TRBV19 and TRBJ2-3, with 10 nucleotides matching TRBD1. J lost 6 bases, V lost 7 bases, and 7 bases had no gene match. The CDR3 is made up of 14 amino acids. CDR1 and CDR2 from the germline V gene are LNHDA and SQIVND (reference sequence). CDR3 nucleotide sequence: TGTGCCAGTACCATCGGGACAGGGGTCGATACGCAGTATTTT. Translating gives CASTIGTGVDTQYF.

This chain joins TRBV7-9 and TRBJ1-1; 7 bases are a match to TRBD1. This CDR3 has 13 amino acids. The V segment lost 5 bases and the J segment 5 bases; nucleotides outside the gene matches: 5. CDR1 and CDR2 from the germline V gene are SEHNR and FQNEAQ (reference sequence). The CDR3 sequence: CASSTGVLTEAFF. DNA for the CDR3: TGTGCCAGCAGCACAGGGGTTTTGACTGAAGCTTTCTTT. Full variable domain (missing parts from reference TRBV7-9 and TRBJ1-1): DTGVSQNPRHKITKRGQNVTFRCDPISEHNRLYWYRQTLGQGPEFLTYFQNEAQLEKSRLLSDRFSAERPKGSFSTLEIQRTEQGDSAMYLCASSTGVLTEAFFGQGTRLTVV.

The gene calls are TRBV5-1 and TRBJ2-7; 12 nucleotides align to TRBD1. CDR3 length: 16 residues. Germline lookup yields CDR1 SGHRS and CDR2 YFSETQ. V was pared by 2 bases and J by 7 bases, with 10 bases of the junction left unmatched. CDR3 bases: TGCGCCAGCAGCTTCCGGCCGGGACAGGGGGCAGGGGAGCAGTACTTC. The encoded protein is CASSFRPGQGAGEQYF.

This chain joins TRBV29-1 and TRBJ2-5; 7 bases fit TRBD2. V lost 3 bases to trimming and J lost 5 bases; unmatched junction nucleotides: 9. In germline, CDR1 is SQVTM, CDR2 ANQGSEA. This CDR3 has 14 residues. The CDR3 sequence: CSVDREGRRETQYF. The CDR3 nucleotides read TGCAGCGTTGATAGGGAGGGCCGGCGGGAGACCCAGTACTTC.

This chain joins TRBV21-1 and TRBJ2-7; the listed D gene, TRBD1, was not tested against the DNA. TRBV21-1 is described as a pseudogene. CDR3 length: 13 residues. This CDR3 reads CASSPPRGYEQYF. CDR3 bases: TGTGCCAGCAGCCCCCCAAGGGGTTACGAGCAGTACTTC.

This clone came up once. The chain joins TRBV6-5 to TRBJ1-1, with 8 bases lining up with TRBD1. The CDR3 is made up of 13 amino acids. Germline lookup yields CDR1 MNHEY and CDR2 SVGAGI. With V trimmed by 8 bases and J by 1 base, 3 bases remained unmatched. CDR3 nucleotides: TGTGCCAGCGGACAGGGTAGGAACACTGAAGCTTTCTTT. Protein sequence: CASGQGRNTEAFF.

J is TRBJ1-2 and V is TRBV29-1, with 11 bases aligning to TRBD1. The germline CDR1 and CDR2 sequences are SQVTM and ANQGSEA. The CDR3 totals 15 residues. Germline trimming cut 6 bases from V and 4 bases from J; bases unmatched to any gene: 10. The CDR3 nucleotides are TGCAGCGTGGCGGACAGGGGGCTGAGGGCCTATGGCTACACCTTC. Translated: CSVADRGLRAYGYTF.

V and J are TRBV21-1 and TRBJ2-1; TRBD1 is the table's D call and was not checked against the DNA. TRBV21-1 is marked as a pseudogene. This CDR3 has 17 amino acids. CDR3 sequence: CASSKGLRESSRDEQFF. The CDR3 DNA follows: TGTGCCAGCAGCAAAGGCCTCAGGGAATCGTCTCGGGATGAGCAGTTCTTC.

The DNA for the CDR3 is TGTGCCAGCAGCCAAGATTGGCAGAACACTGAAGCTTTCTTT. The encoded protein is CASSQDWQNTEAFF. V usage is TRBV3-1 (or the pseudogene TRBV3-2) and J usage is TRBJ1-1; D is uncertain. The CDR3 runs 14 residues. Germline V gene data show CDR1 as LGHDT and CDR2 as YNNKEL (reference sequence). The V gene lost 0 bases and the J gene lost 1 base, with 6 bases spanning the gap.

This sequence joins TRBV4-1 and TRBJ1-1, with 7 bases matching TRBD1. The CDR3 has 15 residues. V shed 0 bases, J shed 8 bases, and the junction held 9 bases outside the gene matches. CDR1 and CDR2 (germline): MGHRA, YSYEKL. The CDR3 sequence: CASSQEARGADEAFF. CDR3 nucleotide sequence: TGCGCCAGCAGCCAAGAGGCCAGGGGGGCTGACGAAGCTTTCTTT.

This sequence joins TRBV7-3 and TRBJ1-1, with 11 bases lining up with TRBD1. CDR1 SGHTA and CDR2 FQGTGA come from the germline V gene. CDR3 length: 15 amino acids. V trimming: 5 bases; J trimming: 4 bases; junction bases outside the gene matches: 6. The CDR3 loop reads CASSPRGQGVTEAFF. The DNA of the CDR3 is TGTGCCAGCAGCCCGAGGGGACAGGGGGTCACTGAAGCTTTCTTT.

The V and J genes are TRBV7-9 and TRBJ2-7; weak D call: TRBD2 (6 bases). There are 14 residues in the CDR3. V shed 1 base and J shed 4 bases, with 11 bases lying between them. Germline CDR1 reads SEHNR; CDR2 reads FQNEAQ (reference sequence). The CDR3 nucleotides read TGTGCCAGCAGCTTAGGCGGGGTCGGGTACGAGCAGTACTTC. Translation: CASSLGGVGYEQYF.

V and J are TRBV11-3 and TRBJ1-6, with a tentative D call TRBD1 (5 bases). Trimming cost V 3 bases and J 14 bases, with 14 bases left between them. The CDR3 has 13 amino acids. CDR1 SGHNT and CDR2 YENEEA come from the germline V gene. CDR3 DNA: TGTGCCAGCAGCTTGGGCGGAAAGGGGTCCCTCCACTTT. The encoded protein is CASSLGGKGSLHF.

The CDR3 loop reads CATSRGFQAGETQYF. In DNA, the CDR3 is TGTGCCACCAGCAGAGGGTTCCAGGCTGGGGAGACCCAGTACTTC. The V call is TRBV15, the J call TRBJ2-5; D is unclear. This CDR3 contains 15 residues. The V end was cut by 1 base, the J end by 5 bases, with 14 bases between. Looked up from germline, CDR1 is LNHNV and CDR2 is YYDKDF (reference sequence).

This rearrangement joins TRBV5-1 to TRBJ2-4; 8 positions match TRBD2. Per the germline V gene, CDR1 is SGHRS and CDR2 is YFSETQ. The junction had 17 bases not matched to a gene; V was cut back by 4 bases and J by 8 bases. The CDR3 consists of 17 residues. The CDR3 reads CASSPGISGNPPHIQYF. The CDR3 region has the DNA TGCGCCAGCAGCCCGGGTATTAGCGGGAACCCTCCCCACATTCAGTACTTC.

The chain is built from TRBV5-1 and TRBJ2-3, with 15 bases matching TRBD2. V lost 0 bases, J lost 4 bases, and 6 bases stayed unmatched. Germline assignment: CDR1 SGHRS and CDR2 YFSETQ. This CDR3 is built from 18 residues. The CDR3 spells CASSLVGLAGGSSDTQYF. CDR3 in DNA: TGCGCCAGCAGCTTGGTCGGACTAGCGGGAGGGAGCTCAGATACGCAGTATTTT.

This clone showed up just a few times. V and J are TRBV18 and TRBJ1-2; a weak D match, TRBD1 (6 bases). Germline V gene lookup returns CDR1 KGHSH and CDR2 LQKENI. The CDR3 is made up of 14 amino acids. V gave up 6 bases and J gave up 4 bases, with 15 bases separating them. The CDR3 DNA reads TGTGCCAGCTCTCAAAACAGGGAGCTCTATGGCTACACCTTC. It yields the protein CASSQNRELYGYTF.

The chain is built from TRBV3-1 (or the pseudogene TRBV3-2) and TRBJ1-2, with 7 bases lining up with TRBD1. CDR1 and CDR2 from the germline V gene are LGHDT and YNNKEL (reference sequence). The CDR3 sequence is 12 residues long. J gave up 8 bases and V 1 base, and 1 base lay outside the gene matches. CDR3 amino acids: CASSQGTGGYTF. CDR3 sequence (DNA): TGTGCCAGCAGCCAAGGGACAGGCGGCTACACCTTC.